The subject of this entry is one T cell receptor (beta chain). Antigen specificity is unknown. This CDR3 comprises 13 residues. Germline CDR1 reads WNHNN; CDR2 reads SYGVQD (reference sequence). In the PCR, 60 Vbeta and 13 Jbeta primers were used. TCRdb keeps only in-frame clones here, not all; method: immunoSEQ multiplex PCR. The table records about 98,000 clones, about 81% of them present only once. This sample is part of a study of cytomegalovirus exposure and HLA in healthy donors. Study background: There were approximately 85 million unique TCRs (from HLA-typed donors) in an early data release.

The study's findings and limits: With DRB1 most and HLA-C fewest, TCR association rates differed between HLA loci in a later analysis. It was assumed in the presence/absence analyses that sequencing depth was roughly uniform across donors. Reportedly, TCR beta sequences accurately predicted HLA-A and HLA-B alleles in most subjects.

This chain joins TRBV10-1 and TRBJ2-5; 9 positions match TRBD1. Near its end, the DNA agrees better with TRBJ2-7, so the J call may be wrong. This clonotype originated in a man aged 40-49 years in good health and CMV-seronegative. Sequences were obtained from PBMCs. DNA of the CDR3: TGCGCCAGCAGTGGGGGACAGGGCGGCGAGCAGTACTTC. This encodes CASSGGQGGEQYF.